A single sample is the source of the 22 T cell receptor beta chains below, sequenced in a study of blood T cells in healthy people across ages. Next came a second PCR, run for about 7 to 11 cycles, which used a sample-barcoded 5' primer along with a J-beta primer mix. TCRdb re-called the 5' RACE reads with MiXCR, one entry per CDR3 protein. Counted here are around 800,000 distinct CDR3 sequences, 20% to 30% occurring once; the ten biggest clones make up 2.5% to 3.5%. The sample also formed part of further work on T cells of mothers and their children.

Source material: blood. Source of these receptors: a boy aged 5-17 years in good health.

The V call is TRBV4-2, the J call TRBJ2-7; D remains unclear. Trimming took off 3 bases at V and 4 bases at J, with 22 bases between the two ends. Germline loops: CDR1 LGHNA, CDR2 YNFKEQ. The CDR3 sequence is 17 residues long. The CDR3 region is CASSQTSGSSPKYEQYF. The CDR3 DNA is TGTGCCAGCAGCCAGACATCAGGCAGCTCTCCTAAATACGAGCAGTACTTC.

The sample holds a few counts of this clonotype. The V gene is TRBV7-2, the J gene TRBJ2-3; D possibly corresponds to TRBD2 (6 bases). Per germline, CDR1 SGHTA and CDR2 FQGNSA. The ends were cut back, 4 bases at V and 0 bases at J, with 11 bases in the middle. The CDR3 has 15 amino acids. The chain's CDR3 is CASSSSGRSTDTQYF. The CDR3 DNA reads TGTGCCAGCAGCTCGAGCGGGCGTAGCACAGATACGCAGTATTTT.

The rearrangement uses TRBV4-1 and TRBJ1-6; D is unclear. The CDR3 is 17 amino acids. Germline-derived CDR1 and CDR2 are MGHRA and YSYEKL. Trimming pared 1 base from V and 8 bases from J, leaving 18 bases between. DNA of the CDR3: TGCGCCAGCAGCCAAGGCCGCGTACAACTGCCGGATTCACCCCTCCACTTT. This translates into CASSQGRVQLPDSPLHF.

The rearrangement links TRBV6-5 to TRBJ1-1; TRBD1 agrees at 7 bases. Germline trimming cut 0 bases from V and 9 bases from J; bases unmatched to any gene: 16. Germline lookup yields CDR1 MNHEY and CDR2 SVGAGI. The CDR3 contains 17 residues. CDR3 residues: CASSYSISPGGRPKAFF. The CDR3, as DNA: TGTGCCAGCAGTTACTCGATTAGTCCAGGGGGACGTCCTAAAGCTTTCTTT.

As DNA, the CDR3 is TGCAGCGTTTTAGGAGGGACCAGCTCCTACGAGCAGTACTTC. Residues: CSVLGGTSSYEQYF. The chain has TRBV29-1 and TRBJ2-7; TRBD2 is a possible D gene (6 bases). This CDR3 contains 14 residues. Trimming left V 5 bases short and J 0 bases short, with 14 bases between. Germline values: CDR1 SQVTM, CDR2 ANQGSEA.

This clonotype has a handful of counts. J is TRBJ1-1 and V is TRBV7-2; 7 bases map to TRBD1. In germline, CDR1 is SGHTA, CDR2 FQGNSA. The junction had 7 bases not matched to a gene; V was cut back by 5 bases and J by 4 bases. The CDR3 consists of 14 residues. CDR3 DNA: TGTGCCAGCAGCCCCCAGGGGGGCCCCACTGAAGCTTTCTTT. It is translated as CASSPQGGPTEAFF.

The chain employs TRBV7-9 and TRBJ2-5; TRBD2 aligns across 11 bases. CDR3 size: 14 residues. V lost 5 bases and J lost 4; bases outside the gene matches: 3. Germline assignment: CDR1 SEHNR and CDR2 FQNEAQ (reference sequence). The CDR3 DNA is TGTGCCAGCAGCACCCTAGCGGGGGGAGAGACCCAGTACTTC. As protein: CASSTLAGGETQYF.

This clonotype was seen only a few times. The gene calls are TRBV29-1 and TRBJ2-3, with D possibly TRBD2 on 6 matching bases. The ends were cut back, 6 bases at V and 9 bases at J, with 13 bases in the middle. Germline assignment: CDR1 SQVTM and CDR2 ANQGSEA. This CDR3 contains 11 residues. The CDR3, as DNA: TGCAGCGTGCGACTAGAGATGACGCAGTATTTT. Protein sequence: CSVRLEMTQYF.

This clonotype was counted only a few times. The chain links TRBV20-1 to TRBJ2-3, with 7 bases lining up with TRBD1. The J segment lost 1 base and the V segment lost 3 bases, leaving 7 bases of the junction unmatched. The CDR3 has 15 amino acids. Germline CDR1 DFQATT, CDR2 SNEGSKA (reference sequence). The CDR3 nucleotides are TGCAGTGCTAGGGGGCGACAGGGAGGCACAGATACGCAGTATTTT. This sequence encodes CSARGRQGGTDTQYF.

For the CDR3, the DNA is TGTGCCAGCATCCGGGACAGGGGGTACAATGAGCAGTTCTTC. This sequence encodes CASIRDRGYNEQFF. The rearrangement links TRBV2 to TRBJ2-1; TRBD1 agrees at 11 bases. The ends lost 7 bases at V and 4 bases at J; junction bases unmatched: 3. This CDR3 is built from 14 residues. Looked up from germline, CDR1 is SNHLY and CDR2 is FYNNEI.

The genes are TRBV27 and TRBJ1-2; TRBD1 might be the D (6 bases). V dropped 6 bases and J dropped 4 bases, with 15 bases sitting between them. Germline V gene data show CDR1 as MNHEY and CDR2 as SMNVEV (reference sequence). The CDR3 spans 14 residues. For the CDR3, the DNA is TGTGCCAGCAGGTTACAGGGATTGGGCTATGGCTACACCTTC. Encoded protein: CASRLQGLGYGYTF.

This clonotype was seen a few times. The rearrangement uses TRBV28 and TRBJ2-3; no clear D gene. The V end was cut by 1 base, the J end by 0 bases, with 23 bases between. This CDR3 spans 20 amino acids. Germline V gives CDR1 MDHEN, CDR2 SYDVKM. The DNA for the CDR3 is TGTGCCAGCAGTTTATTAGAACCCAAAATCCTCCTCACTAGCACAGATACGCAGTATTTT. The encoded protein is CASSLLEPKILLTSTDTQYF.

This sequence joins TRBV5-1 and TRBJ2-2; possible D gene TRBD1, 6 bases. This CDR3 region has 16 residues. The germline V gene has CDR1 SGHRS and CDR2 YFSETQ. Trimming took 4 bases from V and 1 from J, leaving 14 bases between them. The CDR3 sequence is CASSLLTGVNTGELFF. The CDR3 DNA sequence: TGCGCCAGCAGCCTACTGACAGGAGTGAACACCGGGGAGCTGTTTTTT.

The gene calls are TRBV27 and TRBJ1-1; D is perhaps TRBD1 (6 bases). CDR3 length: 14 residues. Trimming cost V 5 bases and J 3 bases, with 13 bases left between them. Germline V gene lookup returns CDR1 MNHEY and CDR2 SMNVEV (reference sequence). CDR3 residues: CASSLAGVHTEAFF. CDR3 DNA: TGTGCCAGCAGTCTCGCAGGGGTTCACACTGAAGCTTTCTTT.

The gene calls are TRBV21-1 and TRBJ1-5; the D segment call TRBD1 is taken from the table without a DNA check. TRBV21-1 is a known pseudogene. The CDR3 runs 14 residues. In DNA, the CDR3 is TGTGCCAGCACCAACACAGGTAGCAATCAGCCCCAGCATTTT. Translated: CASTNTGSNQPQHF.

This clonotype has a handful of counts. This rearrangement joins TRBV12-3 or TRBV12-4 to TRBJ2-2; D may be TRBD1 or TRBD2 (5 bases each). The CDR3 extends over 15 amino acids. Trimming left V 3 bases short and J 3 bases short, with 11 bases between. CDR3 in amino acids: CASSFGGYDTGELFF. As DNA, the CDR3 is TGTGCCAGCAGTTTTGGGGGATACGACACCGGGGAGCTGTTTTTT.

V and J are TRBV4-3 and TRBJ2-3; 8 positions match TRBD2. V shed 0 bases and J 3 bases; nucleotides not matched to a gene: 5. The CDR3 runs 16 residues. Germline CDR1 is LGHNA and CDR2 is YSLEER. The CDR3 loop is CASSQDGSGGTDTQYF. The CDR3 bases are TGCGCCAGCAGCCAAGATGGGAGCGGGGGAACAGATACGCAGTATTTT.

The chain links TRBV19 to TRBJ1-1; TRBD1 aligns across 8 bases. Germline values: CDR1 LNHDA, CDR2 SQIVND (reference sequence). This CDR3 comprises 15 residues. J gave up 4 bases and V 4 bases, and 8 bases lay outside the gene matches. CDR3 residues: CASSKIRTGTTEAFF. Written as DNA, the CDR3 is TGTGCCAGTAGTAAAATCCGGACAGGGACCACTGAAGCTTTCTTT.

This clonotype was recorded once. This chain links TRBV25-1 with TRBJ2-3; TRBD2 agrees at 7 bases. The length of the CDR3 is 16 residues. V gave up 5 bases and J gave up 3 bases; unmatched junction bases: 11. Looked up from germline, CDR1 is MGHDK and CDR2 is SYGVNS. CDR3 sequence: CASSPLETSLTDTQYF. Here the CDR3 DNA reads TGTGCCAGCAGTCCGCTTGAGACTAGCTTAACAGATACGCAGTATTTT. The full variable domain, rest sourced from reference TRBV25-1 and TRBJ2-3, is EADIYQTPRYLVIGTGKKITLECSQTMGHDKMYWYQQDPGMELHLIHYSYGVNSTEKGDLSSESTVSRIRTEHFPLTLESARPSHTSQYLCASSPLETSLTDTQYFGPGTRLTVL.

In this sample, this clonotype turned up a few times. The J gene is TRBJ1-4, the V gene TRBV4-2; D gene unclear. The CDR3 is made up of 14 amino acids. CDR1 and CDR2 from the germline V gene are LGHNA and YNFKEQ. The V gene lost 1 base and the J gene lost 4 bases, with 7 bases spanning the gap. CDR3 DNA sequence: TGTGCCAGCAGCCAAGTAACAGATAATGAAAAACTGTTTTTT. This encodes CASSQVTDNEKLFF.

The genes are TRBV19 and TRBJ2-2; 7 bases fit TRBD1. CDR3 size: 12 residues. Germline V lookup: CDR1 LNHDA, CDR2 SQIVND (reference sequence). After removal of 4 bases from V and 9 bases from J, the junction contained 2 bases not matched to a gene. CDR3 sequence: CASSTGGRELFF. The CDR3 DNA reads TGTGCCAGTAGTACAGGGGGACGGGAGCTGTTTTTT.

The rearrangement uses TRBV27 and TRBJ1-2; a weak D match, TRBD1 (6 bases). This CDR3 region has 14 residues. V dropped 3 bases and J dropped 8 bases, with 16 bases sitting between them. Germline V gene sequence: CDR1 MNHEY, CDR2 SMNVEV (reference sequence). The CDR3: CASSLLTGTGGYTF. DNA for the CDR3: TGTGCCAGCAGTTTGTTAACAGGGACGGGGGGCTACACCTTC.